A single sample is the source of the 5 T cell receptor beta chains below, sequenced in a study of blood T cell repertoires in COVID-19. This table comes from immunoSEQ multiplex PCR, and its TCRdb copy is limited to in-frame clones, with some not included. The data show about 180,000 clones, about 78% seen once. Sequenced sample: PBMCs or T cells enriched from blood (not recorded which). These receptors were taken from a woman aged 45-59 years who had recovered from COVID-19.

This clone was recorded a few times. This chain uses TRBV5-6 with TRBJ2-7; the D gene is possibly TRBD2 (5 bases). This CDR3 has 18 amino acids. V shed 4 bases and J shed 0 bases, with 23 bases lying between them. In germline, CDR1 is SGHDT, CDR2 YYEEEE. The CDR3 loop reads CASSPQLEYYPSSYEQYF. CDR3 in DNA: TGTGCCAGCAGCCCCCAACTAGAATACTACCCGTCCTCCTACGAGCAGTACTTC.

This clone came up a few times. The chain carries TRBV6-5 and TRBJ1-4; 9 bases are shared with TRBD1. V trimming: 10 bases; J trimming: 6 bases; junction bases outside the gene matches: 6. Germline-derived CDR1 and CDR2 are MNHEY and SVGAGI. This CDR3 is built from 13 residues. The CDR3 reads CATRDRVHEKLFF. The DNA of the CDR3 is TGTGCCACCCGGGACAGGGTGCATGAAAAACTGTTTTTT.

V and J are TRBV2 and TRBJ2-1; D gene ambiguous. Looked up from germline, CDR1 is SNHLY and CDR2 is FYNNEI. The CDR3 has 13 amino acids. The V end lost 4 bases, the J end lost 5 bases, and 9 bases lay between the germline ends. The CDR3 nucleotides read TGTGCCAGCAGTGCCTCCAGGAACAATGAGCAGTTCTTC. Protein product: CASSASRNNEQFF. Full variable domain (missing parts from reference TRBV2 and TRBJ2-1): EPEVTQTPSHQVTQMGQEVILRCVPISNHLYFYWYRQILGQKVEFLVSFYNNEISEKSEIFDDQFSVERPDGSNFTLKIRSTKLEDSAMYFCASSASRNNEQFFGPGTRLTVL.

Details on this clone: The CDR3 does not end in the conserved phenylalanine or tryptophan, so this is likely a read error. It is unclear where the CDR3 begins or ends on the DNA, so no DNA is shown, and the CDR3 is as TCRdb lists it. The chain carries TRBV28 and TRBJ2-3; the D call of TRBD2 is as the table states it, not checked on the DNA. The germline gives CDR1 MDHEN, CDR2 SYDVKM. Ends included, the CDR3 has 14 residues. The CDR3 sequence: CASRSRGITDTQYS.

The chain recombines TRBV27 with TRBJ2-1; no clear D gene. Germline V gives CDR1 MNHEY, CDR2 SMNVEV (reference sequence). The CDR3 covers 15 residues. Trimming removed 0 bases at V and 3 bases at J, with 9 bases between. The CDR3 region is CASSLSGRFYNEQFF. The CDR3 nucleotides read TGTGCCAGCAGTTTATCCGGTCGCTTCTACAATGAGCAGTTCTTC.